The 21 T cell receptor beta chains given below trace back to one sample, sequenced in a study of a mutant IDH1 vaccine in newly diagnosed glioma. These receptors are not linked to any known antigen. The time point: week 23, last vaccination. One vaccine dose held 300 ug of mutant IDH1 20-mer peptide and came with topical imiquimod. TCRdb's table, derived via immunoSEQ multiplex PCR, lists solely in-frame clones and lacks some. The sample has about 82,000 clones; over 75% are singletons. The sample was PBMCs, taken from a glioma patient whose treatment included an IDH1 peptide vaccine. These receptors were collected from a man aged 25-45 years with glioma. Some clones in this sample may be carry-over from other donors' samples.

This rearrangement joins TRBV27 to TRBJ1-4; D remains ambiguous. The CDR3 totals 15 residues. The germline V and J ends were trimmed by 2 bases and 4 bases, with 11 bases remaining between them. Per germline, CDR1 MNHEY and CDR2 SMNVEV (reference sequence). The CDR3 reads CASSLTWSLNEKLFF. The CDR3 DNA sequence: TGTGCCAGCAGTTTAACGTGGTCCCTTAATGAAAAACTGTTTTTT.

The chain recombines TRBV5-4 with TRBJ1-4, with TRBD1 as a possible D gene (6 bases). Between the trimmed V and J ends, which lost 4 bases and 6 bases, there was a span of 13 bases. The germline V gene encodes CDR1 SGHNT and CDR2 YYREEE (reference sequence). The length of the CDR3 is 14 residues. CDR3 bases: TGTGCCAGCAGCGTTAGGGGGGAGGATGAAAAACTGTTTTTT. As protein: CASSVRGEDEKLFF.

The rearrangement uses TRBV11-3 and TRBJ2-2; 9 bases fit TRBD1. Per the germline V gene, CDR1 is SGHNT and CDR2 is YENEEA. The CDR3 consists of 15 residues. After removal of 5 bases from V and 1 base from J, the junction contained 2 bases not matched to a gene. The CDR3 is CASSRQGGNTGELFF. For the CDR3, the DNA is TGTGCCAGCAGCAGACAGGGGGGGAACACCGGGGAGCTGTTTTTT.

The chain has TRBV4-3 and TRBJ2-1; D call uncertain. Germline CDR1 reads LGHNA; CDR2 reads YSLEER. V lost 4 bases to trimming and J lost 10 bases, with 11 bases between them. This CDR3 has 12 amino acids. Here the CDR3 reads CASSLSWKEQFF. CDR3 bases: TGCGCCAGCAGCCTCTCGTGGAAGGAGCAGTTCTTC.

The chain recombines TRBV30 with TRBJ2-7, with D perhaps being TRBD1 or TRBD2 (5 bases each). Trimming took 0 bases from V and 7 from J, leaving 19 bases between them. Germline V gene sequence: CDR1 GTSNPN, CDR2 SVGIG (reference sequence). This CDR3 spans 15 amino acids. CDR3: CAWSVWGTYPGEQYF. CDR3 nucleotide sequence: TGTGCCTGGAGTGTATGGGGGACCTACCCCGGAGAGCAGTACTTC. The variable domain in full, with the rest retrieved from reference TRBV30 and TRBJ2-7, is SQTIHQWPATLVQPVGSPLSLECTVEGTSNPNLYWYRQAAGRGLQLLFYSVGIGQISSEVPQNLSASRPQDRQFILSSKKLLLSDSGFYLCAWSVWGTYPGEQYFGPGTRLTVT.

CDR3 protein: CASSPTVSYEQYF. In DNA, the CDR3 is TGCGCCAGCAGCCCGACGGTCTCCTACGAGCAGTACTTC. The chain combines TRBV4-3 with TRBJ2-7; D gene uncertain. The germline CDR1 and CDR2 sequences are LGHNA and YSLEER. V dropped 4 bases and J dropped 0 bases, with 7 bases sitting between them. This CDR3 has 13 amino acids.

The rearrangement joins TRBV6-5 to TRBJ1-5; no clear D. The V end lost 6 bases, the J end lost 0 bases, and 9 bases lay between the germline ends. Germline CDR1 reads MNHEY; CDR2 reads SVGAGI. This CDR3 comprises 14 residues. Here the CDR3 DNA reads TGTGCCAGCAGATTGAGGTATAGCAATCAGCCCCAGCATTTT. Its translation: CASRLRYSNQPQHF.

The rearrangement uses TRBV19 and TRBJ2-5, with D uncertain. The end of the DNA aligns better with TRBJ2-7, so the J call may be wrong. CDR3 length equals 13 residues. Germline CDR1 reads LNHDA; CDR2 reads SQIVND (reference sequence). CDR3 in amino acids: CASRGSSTYEQYF. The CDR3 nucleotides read TGTGCCAGTAGAGGTTCCAGTACGTACGAGCAGTACTTC.

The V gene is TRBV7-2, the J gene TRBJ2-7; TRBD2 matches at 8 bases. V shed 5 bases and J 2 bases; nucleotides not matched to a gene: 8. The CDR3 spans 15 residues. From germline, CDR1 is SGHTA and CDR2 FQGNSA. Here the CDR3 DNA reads TGTGCCAGCAGCCTTGGACTAGCAGACGCCTACGAGCAGTACTTC. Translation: CASSLGLADAYEQYF.

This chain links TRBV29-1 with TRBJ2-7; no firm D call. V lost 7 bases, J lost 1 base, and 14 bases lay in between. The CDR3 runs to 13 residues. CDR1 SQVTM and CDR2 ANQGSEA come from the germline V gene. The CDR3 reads CSAGWVGSYEQYF. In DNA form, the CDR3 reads TGCAGCGCTGGGTGGGTTGGGTCCTACGAGCAGTACTTC.

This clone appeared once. The DNA for the CDR3 is TGTGCCAGCAGTGACCCGGGACGGACGAACACCGGGGAGCTGTTTTTT. Its translation: CASSDPGRTNTGELFF. The chain links TRBV6-1 to TRBJ2-2; D is perhaps TRBD1 or TRBD2 (5 bases each). This CDR3 is 16 amino acids long. The germline V and J ends were trimmed by 3 bases and 0 bases, with 11 bases remaining between them. Looked up from germline, CDR1 is MNHNS and CDR2 is SASEGT.

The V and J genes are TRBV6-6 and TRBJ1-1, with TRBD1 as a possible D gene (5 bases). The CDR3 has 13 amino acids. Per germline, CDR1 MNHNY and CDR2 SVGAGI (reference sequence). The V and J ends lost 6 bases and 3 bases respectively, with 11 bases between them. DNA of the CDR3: TGTGCCAGCAGCAGAAGAGGGGACACTGAAGCTTTCTTT. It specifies CASSRRGDTEAFF.

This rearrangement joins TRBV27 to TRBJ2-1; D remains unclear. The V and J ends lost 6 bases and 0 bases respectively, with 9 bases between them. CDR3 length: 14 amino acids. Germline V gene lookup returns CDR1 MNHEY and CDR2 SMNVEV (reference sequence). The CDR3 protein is CASSYAGSYNEQFF. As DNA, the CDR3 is TGTGCCAGCAGCTACGCAGGCTCCTACAATGAGCAGTTCTTC.

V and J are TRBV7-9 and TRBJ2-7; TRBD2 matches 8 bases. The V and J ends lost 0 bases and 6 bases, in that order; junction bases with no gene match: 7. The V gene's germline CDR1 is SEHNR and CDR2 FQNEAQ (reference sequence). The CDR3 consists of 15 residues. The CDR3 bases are TGTGCCAGCAGCTTAGCCTTTGCGGGAGGCCGCGAGCAGTACTTC. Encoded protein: CASSLAFAGGREQYF.

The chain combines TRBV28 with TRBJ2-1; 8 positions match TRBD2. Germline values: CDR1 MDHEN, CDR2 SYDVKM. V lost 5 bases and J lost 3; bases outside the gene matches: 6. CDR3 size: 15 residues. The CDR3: CASSPSSGRYNEQFF. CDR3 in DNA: TGTGCCAGCAGTCCATCTAGCGGGCGCTACAATGAGCAGTTCTTC.

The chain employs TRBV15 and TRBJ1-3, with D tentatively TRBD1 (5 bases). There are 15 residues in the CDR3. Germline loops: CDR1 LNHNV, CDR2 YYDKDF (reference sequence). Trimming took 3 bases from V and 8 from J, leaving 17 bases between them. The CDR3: CATSSMGVSGDTIYF. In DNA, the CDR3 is TGTGCCACCAGCAGCATGGGGGTTTCCGGGGACACCATATATTTT.

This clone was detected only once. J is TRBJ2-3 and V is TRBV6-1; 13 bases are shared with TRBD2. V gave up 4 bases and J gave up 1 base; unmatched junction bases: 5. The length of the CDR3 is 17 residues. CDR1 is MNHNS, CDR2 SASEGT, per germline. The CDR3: CASSGGTSGVGTDTQYF. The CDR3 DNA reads TGTGCCAGCAGTGGGGGGACTAGCGGGGTGGGCACAGATACGCAGTATTTT.

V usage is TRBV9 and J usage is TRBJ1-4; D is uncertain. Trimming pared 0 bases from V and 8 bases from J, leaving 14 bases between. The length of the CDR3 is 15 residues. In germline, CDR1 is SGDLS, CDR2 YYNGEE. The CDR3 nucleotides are TGTGCCAGCAGCGTAGTTGGAGGGTTGGAAGAAAAACTGTTTTTT. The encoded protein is CASSVVGGLEEKLFF.

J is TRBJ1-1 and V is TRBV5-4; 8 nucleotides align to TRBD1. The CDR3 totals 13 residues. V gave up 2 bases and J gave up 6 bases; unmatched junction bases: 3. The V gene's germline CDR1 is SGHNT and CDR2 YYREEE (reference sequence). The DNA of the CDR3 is TGTGCCAGCAGCTTCAGCAGGGGGCCTGAAGCTTTCTTT. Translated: CASSFSRGPEAFF. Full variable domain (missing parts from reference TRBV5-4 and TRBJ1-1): ETGVTQSPTHLIKTRGQQVTLRCSSQSGHNTVSWYQQALGQGPQFIFQYYREEENGRGNFPPRFSGLQFPNYSSELNVNALELDDSALYLCASSFSRGPEAFFGQGTRLTVV.

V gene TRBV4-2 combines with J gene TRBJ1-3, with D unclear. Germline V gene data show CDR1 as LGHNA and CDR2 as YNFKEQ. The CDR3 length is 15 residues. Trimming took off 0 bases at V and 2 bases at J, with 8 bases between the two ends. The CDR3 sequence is CASSQERTAGNTIYF. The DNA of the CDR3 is TGTGCCAGCAGCCAAGAGCGCACGGCTGGAAACACCATATATTTT.

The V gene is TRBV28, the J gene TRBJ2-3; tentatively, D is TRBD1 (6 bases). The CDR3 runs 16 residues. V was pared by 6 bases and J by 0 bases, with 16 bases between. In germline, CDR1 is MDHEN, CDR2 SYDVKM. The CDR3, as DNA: TGTGCCAGCAGCCCGTCTAAACAGGGAAGCACAGATACGCAGTATTTT. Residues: CASSPSKQGSTDTQYF.